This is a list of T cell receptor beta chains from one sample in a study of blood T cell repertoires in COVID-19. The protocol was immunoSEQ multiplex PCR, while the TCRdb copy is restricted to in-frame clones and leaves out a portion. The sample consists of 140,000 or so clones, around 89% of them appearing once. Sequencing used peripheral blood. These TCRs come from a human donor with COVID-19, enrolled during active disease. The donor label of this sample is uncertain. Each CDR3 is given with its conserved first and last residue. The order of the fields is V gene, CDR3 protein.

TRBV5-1,CASSESSTGSYGYTF
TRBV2,CASRVSGANVLTF
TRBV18,CASSPLGQGHNTGELFF
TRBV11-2,CASSLLGVGASGRQDTQYF
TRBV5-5,CASSPLDRVETQYF
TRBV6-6,CASRNPSVTGELFF
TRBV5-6,CASSLQNGYTF
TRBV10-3,CAISVDSFVSGNTIYF
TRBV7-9,CASRASSGRVGYTF
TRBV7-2,CASSSDSRAFF
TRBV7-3,CASSLGGDSPLHF
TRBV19,CASEGLAGEQETQYF
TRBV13,CASSSTGGVSYEQYF
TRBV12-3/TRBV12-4,CASRQTGNYGYTF
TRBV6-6,CASSYPTGRASGYTF
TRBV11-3,CASSLGGKGQGIMNTEAFF
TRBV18,CASSPTDSNYGYTF
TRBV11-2,CASSFGTGDYGYTF
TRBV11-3,CASSLVAGSQETQYF
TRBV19,CASSRYPPSTVATNEKLFF
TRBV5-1,CASSLALETQYF
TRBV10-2,CASSDPSGALTDTQYF
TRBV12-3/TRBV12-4,CASRQTGVDTQYF
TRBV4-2,CASSYTASGQETQYF
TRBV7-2,CASSLGLGTGEKLFF
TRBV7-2,CASSLFILAGASTDTQYF
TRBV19,CASSIGTAYNQPQHF
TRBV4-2,CASSQDASGGSLYNEQFF
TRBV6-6,CASSYAYRVGNTIYF
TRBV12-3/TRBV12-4,CASGKQGSPLHF
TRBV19,CASSAGPTNEKLFF
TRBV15,CATSSPLQDRVYTGELFF
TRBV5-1,CASSLGQGALLGEAFF
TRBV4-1,CASSQDSGMLTEAFF
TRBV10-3,CAISEGGRDEQYF
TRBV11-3,CASSEDFWNTEAFF
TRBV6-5,CASSLGQPHTEAFF
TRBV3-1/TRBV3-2,CASSQDGGSGELFF
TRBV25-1,CASSGTNRGPYNEQFF
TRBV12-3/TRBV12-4,CASSFLGRDTQYF
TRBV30,CAWSVGGLQPQHF
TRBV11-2,CASSFTGTGGEKLFF
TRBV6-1,CASSEQGQRTDTQYF
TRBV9,CASSPTVSSGNTIYF
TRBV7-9,CASSLDTGGDLGSEAFF
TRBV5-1,CASSLVVEGGETQYF
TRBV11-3,CASSPRSSGGLSEQFF
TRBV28,CASSFGSGRAFF
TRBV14,CASSQGLAGGVRQFF